The rows below give T cell receptor beta chains drawn from one sample of a study of cytomegalovirus exposure and HLA in healthy donors. Data came from immunoSEQ multiplex PCR; TCRdb stores just in-frame clones and leaves some out. The profile shows 200,000 to 300,000 clones, approximately 86% of them singletons. The sequencing input was PBMCs. The receptor source for this set is a woman aged 25-40 years in good health and CMV-seropositive. Both conserved end residues are part of each CDR3. Fields, in order: V gene, clone size, CDR3 protein. Where a row states a size, it is once, few, many or the class of an expanded clone; other rows omit it.

>TRBV7-6|NA
CASSLGTQGNTEAFF
>TRBV2|NA
CASRKGDPDGYTF
>TRBV27|NA
CASSLSGLAGRYEQYF
>TRBV6-5|NA
CASSYSAITFF
>TRBV7-6|NA
CASSARAGETQYF
>TRBV19|once
CASSMREFNQPQHF
>TRBV18|few
CASSPGLESSPQHF
>TRBV5-1|once
CASSAGLEYEQYF
>TRBV7-2|NA
CASSRSGGGKTDTQYF
>TRBV10-2|NA
CASSEQDGYQPQHF
>TRBV5-6|once
CASTHWWDRDSSEQYF
>TRBV7-3|NA
CASSLQGTNTEAFF
>TRBV7-6|NA
CASSLRPRTYNEQFF
>TRBV2|NA
CASSEGLAGYNEQFF
>TRBV5-1|NA
CASSLPGLNEKLFF
>TRBV11-3|once
CASSLGGQVYEQYF
>TRBV5-1|NA
CASGAGVFPHEQYF
>TRBV7-9|NA
CASSPGTDYIPNEKLFF
>TRBV11-1|NA
CASSSQRSEEYYGYTF
>TRBV28|NA
CASSLRGRQIQETQYF
>TRBV6-5|NA
CASSYSGQFSGNTIYF
>TRBV11-1|NA
CASSFLGGSYGYTF
>TRBV6-1|NA
CASRPMGQLNTEAFF
>TRBV7-8|NA
CASSFRAGVIYEQYF
>TRBV15|once
CATSGDRGETMNTEAFF
>TRBV5-1|NA
CASSLSGSPYNEQFF
>TRBV27|NA
CASRDGQGSYEQYF
>TRBV9|NA
CASSVGTSGDNEQFF
>TRBV7-9|NA
CASSLGAGGGYEQYF
>TRBV28|NA
CASSLLHRGNPMNTEAFF
>TRBV7-8|NA
CASSLDGTRNTQYF
>TRBV15|once
CATESLADQETQYF
>TRBV21-1|few
CASSKVSSGRDKNIQYF
>TRBV2|NA
CASSAKDRGPYNEQFF
>TRBV30|NA
CAWNPRRSSYEQYF
>TRBV28|NA
CASRPTGPIEKLFF
>TRBV28|few
CASSNRQGSVGAYEQYF
>TRBV5-1|NA
CASRLRPTGTYEQYF
>TRBV30|NA
CAWSVKGGPRDTQYF
>TRBV5-1|NA
CASSPDRGYGYTF
>TRBV27|NA
CASSPSKWANTEAFF
>TRBV25-1|few
CASRRDRPSSYEQYF
>TRBV30|NA
CAWVTRTSSSPRATQYF
>TRBV6-5|NA
CASSYDGTLGYNEQFF
>TRBV6-4|NA
CASSEGQGDYNEQFF
>TRBV5-6|NA
CASSQKQGALENQPQHF
>TRBV9|few
CASSVGGGLNQPQHF
>TRBV15|NA
CATSRGQGAYEKLFF
>TRBV18|NA
CASSPPTSIANEQFF
>TRBV23-1|NA
CASSQWQGVAYGYTF
>TRBV30|NA
CALDKSGVSYEQYF
>TRBV30|NA
CAWSVRSEAGELFF
>TRBV4-1|few
CASSQVGGVKDQPQHF